This is a list of T cell receptor beta chains from one sample in a study of blood T cell repertoires in COVID-19. Profiled with immunoSEQ multiplex PCR; TCRdb holds only in-frame clones, not every one. The table lists around 280,000 clones, roughly 86% of them singletons, with around 2.1% in the top ten. Sequencing was performed on peripheral blood. The source of these receptors is a woman aged 25 to 45 who had recovered from COVID-19. CDR3s include the opening cysteine and the closing phenylalanine or tryptophan. A D gene is named only where the DNA matches it firmly. Clone size appears in some rows only: once, few, many, or a class for an expanded clone.

abundance	d_gene	v_gene	j_gene	CDR3aa	CDR3nt
few	.	TRBV28	TRBJ1-2	CATTQGSYGYTF	TGTGCCACGACCCAGGGCAGCTATGGCTACACCTTC
few	TRBD2	TRBV15	TRBJ2-2	CATSRDSGRGVSGELFF	TGTGCCACCAGCAGAGATTCCGGACGGGGGGTTTCCGGGGAGCTGTTTTTT
.	.	TRBV10-3	TRBJ2-2	CAISDPGEHTGELFF	TGTGCCATCAGTGACCCGGGAGAACACACCGGGGAGCTGTTTTTT
once	.	TRBV6-5	TRBJ2-2	CASSYSEAATGELFF	TGTGCCAGCAGTTACTCAGAAGCGGCCACCGGGGAGCTGTTTTTT
.	TRBD1	TRBV13	TRBJ1-6	CASSLSTGGHSPLHF	TGTGCCAGCAGCCTCAGCACAGGGGGACATTCACCCCTCCACTTT
.	TRBD1	TRBV27	TRBJ1-1	CASRSGRGYTEAFF	TGTGCCAGCAGGTCGGGCAGGGGGTACACTGAAGCTTTCTTT
.	TRBD1	TRBV7-9	TRBJ2-4	CASSDDREAKNIQYF	TGTGCCAGCAGCGACGACAGGGAGGCCAAAAACATTCAGTACTTC
.	TRBD1	TRBV19	TRBJ2-2	CASRDSNTGELFF	TGTGCCAGTCGGGACAGTAACACCGGGGAGCTGTTTTTT
.	.	TRBV19	TRBJ2-1	CASSFPRSGPDVQFF	TGTGCCAGTAGTTTTCCCAGGTCCGGCCCCGACGTGCAGTTCTTC
.	.	TRBV29-1	TRBJ2-2	CSVRQVGDTGELFF	TGCAGCGTAAGACAGGTTGGGGACACCGGGGAGCTGTTTTTT
.	TRBD1	TRBV2	TRBJ1-1	CASSEGPPGGTEAFF	TGTGCCAGCAGTGAAGGTCCACCAGGGGGCACTGAAGCTTTCTTT
.	.	TRBV4-1	TRBJ2-3	CASSLSGGRADTQYF	TGCGCCAGCAGCCTCTCGGGGGGCAGGGCAGATACGCAGTATTTT
.	TRBD2	TRBV7-3	TRBJ2-1	CASSSESGTSGRQFF	TGTGCCAGCAGCTCCGAATCCGGGACTAGCGGCAGGCAGTTCTTC
.	.	TRBV27	TRBJ1-6	CASSPRATYNSPLHF	TGTGCCAGCAGTCCACGAGCCACTTATAATTCACCCCTCCACTTT